The present entry profiles one TCR beta chain with its context. Its target is unknown. The sample belongs to a study of cytotoxic CD8 clonotypes in ibrutinib-treated CLL. About the research overall: The patients, under 13 relapsed/refractory and fewer than 16 treatment-naive, included about 18 who were IGHV unmutated. Points from the study as a whole: Baseline clonality exceeded age-matched healthy donors and tracked circulating CD8+ T-cell counts. Clonality increased with ibrutinib response but returned toward baseline at progression.

Assay used: immunoSEQ multiplex PCR; TCRdb lists only in-frame clones, some missing. The sample has a few hundred thousand clones, almost 80% seen once. About 2 micrograms of genomic DNA came from cryopreserved PBMCs for TCR beta libraries. With V trimmed by 0 bases and J by 3 bases, 4 bases remained unmatched. The length of the CDR3 is 16 residues. The germline V gene has CDR1 MNHEY and CDR2 SVGAGI. The specimen comprised PBMCs, sampled before ibrutinib treatment. The TCR was taken from a human donor with chronic lymphocytic leukemia. The chain carries TRBV6-5 and TRBJ2-7, with 11 bases fitting TRBD2. Here the CDR3 reads CASSYSGLAGGYEQYF. Written as DNA, the CDR3 is TGTGCCAGCAGTTACTCAGGGCTAGCGGGAGGCTACGAGCAGTACTTC.